This T cell receptor beta chain was sequenced for a study of blood T cell repertoires in COVID-19. Whole-study context: Samples came from the United States, Italy and Spain, spanning acute and convalescent COVID-19.

The CDR3 has 15 residues. The J segment lost 4 bases and the V segment lost 0 bases, leaving 4 bases of the junction unmatched. Germline-derived CDR1 and CDR2 are SGHTA and FQGTGA. Here immunoSEQ multiplex PCR was the method, and the copy in TCRdb shows in-frame clones only, minus some. The table has tens of thousands of clones, approximately 80% seen once. The clonotype comes from a man in his 70s who had recovered from COVID-19. This chain joins TRBV7-3 and TRBJ2-5, with TRBD1 matching over 8 bases. Material for sequencing was peripheral blood. This CDR3 is CASSLTDRDGETQYF. CDR3 DNA sequence: TGTGCCAGCAGCTTAACGGACAGGGACGGAGAGACCCAGTACTTC.